The 2 T cell receptor beta chains listed next were all sequenced from one sample in a study of blood T cell repertoires in COVID-19. Profiling relied on immunoSEQ multiplex PCR, and the TCRdb table lists in-frame clones only, not all of them. The table shows approximately 120,000 clones, with around 83% occurring only once. The sequencing sample was made of PBMCs or T cells enriched from blood (not recorded which). The source of these receptors is a man aged 25-45 years who had recovered from COVID-19.

The chain is built from TRBV27 and TRBJ2-6; D unclear. Trimming removed 3 bases at V and 2 bases at J, with 5 bases between. Per the germline V gene, CDR1 is MNHEY and CDR2 is SMNVEV (reference sequence). The CDR3 is made up of 14 amino acids. The DNA of the CDR3 is TGTGCCAGCAGTTTTTCTGCTGGGGCCAACGTCCTGACTTTC. Its protein is CASSFSAGANVLTF.

The chain recombines TRBV5-5 with TRBJ1-1; 8 bases match TRBD1. The CDR3 extends over 16 amino acids. Trimming at V came to 4 bases and at J to 1 base, leaving 9 bases not matched to a gene. CDR1 is SGHKS, CDR2 YYEKEE, per germline (reference sequence). CDR3 region: CASSPIPGQGNTEAFF. DNA of the CDR3: TGTGCCAGCAGCCCGATACCAGGACAGGGGAACACTGAAGCTTTCTTT.